The 25 T cell receptor beta chains given below trace back to one sample, sequenced in a study of beta chain features in type 1 diabetes. The antigens of these receptors remain unknown. Every bit of the isolated RNA underwent reverse transcription, so sequencing read expressed TCRB transcripts. Data came from immunoSEQ multiplex PCR; TCRdb stores just in-frame clones and leaves some out. This table has over 150,000 clones, 7.5% to 8.5% appearing once. Study observations and caveats: TCRB CDR3s from Type 1 diabetes patients were moderately but significantly shorter in all four CD4+ subsets.

Input material: central memory CD4+ T cells from blood. The receptors were gathered from a young man with type 1 diabetes.

This clone was seen only a few times. The chain links TRBV5-1 to TRBJ1-1, with D possibly matching TRBD1 (5 bases). The ends were cut back, 4 bases at V and 0 bases at J, with 16 bases in the middle. Germline CDR1 reads SGHRS; CDR2 reads YFSETQ. CDR3 size: 16 residues. CDR3 sequence reads: CASSPRGGTVNTEAFF. The CDR3 DNA follows: TGCGCCAGCAGCCCTAGGGGAGGGACCGTGAACACTGAAGCTTTCTTT.

This clone was detected only a few times. V usage is TRBV11-2 and J usage is TRBJ2-1; 12 bases agree with TRBD2. Germline V gene data show CDR1 as SGHAT and CDR2 as FQNNGV. With 5 bases clipped from V and 9 bases from J, the junction kept 8 bases outside the gene matches. The CDR3 runs 15 residues. The chain's CDR3 is CASSPASGGALEQFF. CDR3 in DNA: TGTGCCAGCAGCCCTGCTAGCGGGGGGGCCCTTGAGCAGTTCTTC.

This clone was seen a few times. The chain is built from TRBV28 and TRBJ2-7, with TRBD1 matching 11 bases. The V gene's germline CDR1 is MDHEN and CDR2 SYDVKM. The CDR3 spans 16 residues. J lost 0 bases, V lost 3 bases, and 4 bases had no gene match. For the CDR3, the DNA is TGTGCCAGCAGTTTCATCGGGACAGGGGGCTCCTACGAGCAGTACTTC. Its translation: CASSFIGTGGSYEQYF. Full variable domain (remainder filled in from reference TRBV28 and TRBJ2-7): DVKVTQSSRYLVKRTGEKVFLECVQDMDHENMFWYRQDPGLGLRLIYFSYDVKMKEKGDIPEGYSVSREKKERFSLILESASTNQTSMYLCASSFIGTGGSYEQYFGPGTRLTVT.

This clone has just a few counts. The chain links TRBV11-2 to TRBJ2-7; 10 nucleotides line up with TRBD2. Germline-derived CDR1 and CDR2 are SGHAT and FQNNGV. The CDR3 consists of 15 residues. The trim removed 5 bases at V and 3 bases at J, leaving 7 bases unmatched. CDR3 loop: CASSPIAGGIYEQYF. CDR3 nucleotides: TGTGCCAGCAGCCCGATAGCGGGGGGTATCTACGAGCAGTACTTC.

This chain links TRBV10-3 with TRBJ2-3, with TRBD1 identical over 9 bases. V lost 10 bases, J lost 10 bases, and 6 bases stayed unmatched. The CDR3 contains 11 residues. Germline V gene lookup returns CDR1 ENHRY and CDR2 SYGVKD. The CDR3 DNA sequence: TGTGCCACCGAAACAGGGGGCTCGCAGTATTTT. It yields the protein CATETGGSQYF.

This sequence joins TRBV27 and TRBJ1-6; D is possibly TRBD1 (6 bases). The germline V gene has CDR1 MNHEY and CDR2 SMNVEV (reference sequence). V was cut by 1 base and J by 8 bases, with 9 bases left in between. The CDR3 length is 14 residues. CDR3 in amino acids: CASSLFAGDSPLHF. The CDR3 nucleotides read TGTGCCAGCAGTTTATTCGCAGGGGATTCACCCCTCCACTTT.

This clone was counted between two and nine times. The genes are TRBV19 and TRBJ1-2; 8 bases are shared with TRBD1. CDR3 size: 15 residues. V gave up 7 bases and J gave up 8 bases; unmatched junction bases: 15. Looked up from germline, CDR1 is LNHDA and CDR2 is SQIVND (reference sequence). CDR3 region: CASTIGQGVSRGYTF. The CDR3 DNA is TGTGCCAGTACCATAGGACAGGGAGTGTCGCGGGGCTACACCTTC.

This clone was observed a few times. This chain connects TRBV7-2 to TRBJ2-5; TRBD2 aligns across 11 bases. Germline loops: CDR1 SGHTA, CDR2 FQGNSA. V was pared by 4 bases and J by 5 bases, with 3 bases of the junction left unmatched. CDR3 length equals 14 residues. CDR3 amino acids: CASSSGTSGETQYF. The CDR3, as DNA: TGTGCCAGCAGCTCTGGGACTAGCGGCGAGACCCAGTACTTC.

The J gene is TRBJ1-5, the V gene TRBV30, with D perhaps TRBD1 (5 bases). Trimming took 0 bases from V and 12 from J, leaving 12 bases between them. Germline assignment: CDR1 GTSNPN and CDR2 SVGIG (reference sequence). The CDR3 totals 12 residues. The DNA for the CDR3 is TGTGCCTGGAGTGTCCAGGGTGGGATCCAGCATTTT. The encoded protein is CAWSVQGGIQHF.

This sequence joins TRBV14 and TRBJ2-1; possible D gene TRBD2, 5 bases. The CDR3 has 15 residues. V gave up 2 bases and J gave up 9 bases, with 17 bases separating them. Germline V gives CDR1 SGHDN, CDR2 FVKESK. CDR3 DNA: TGTGCCAGCAGCCAACGTGGCGGGTCAAGCGGTGAGCAGTTCTTC. Its protein product is CASSQRGGSSGEQFF.

CDR3 sequence reads: CASSSSSVGNTIYF. In DNA, the CDR3 is TGTGCCAGCAGCTCCTCTTCCGTCGGAAACACCATATATTTT. V gene TRBV28 combines with J gene TRBJ1-3; D unclear. From germline, CDR1 is MDHEN and CDR2 SYDVKM. With 6 bases removed from V and 4 bases from J, the gap between germline ends came to 13 bases. The CDR3 spans 14 residues.

This clone occurred a few times. The chain is built from TRBV10-3 and TRBJ1-2; 8 bases are shared with TRBD1. Germline lookup yields CDR1 ENHRY and CDR2 SYGVKD. The J segment lost 3 bases and the V segment lost 6 bases, leaving 3 bases of the junction unmatched. CDR3 length: 13 amino acids. This chain's CDR3 is CAISAGGYYGYTF. The CDR3 DNA is TGTGCCATCAGCGCAGGGGGCTACTATGGCTACACCTTC.

This clone has a count of ten or more. The V call is TRBV2, the J call TRBJ1-5; a possible D gene is TRBD1 (6 bases). Trimming left V 7 bases short and J 4 bases short, with 11 bases between. The germline gives CDR1 SNHLY, CDR2 FYNNEI. This CDR3 comprises 13 residues. CDR3 in amino acids: CASTGTNNQPQHF. Here the CDR3 DNA reads TGTGCCAGCACGGGGACAAATAATCAGCCCCAGCATTTT.

This clone occurred a few times. This rearrangement joins TRBV5-1 to TRBJ1-2; TRBD1 might be the D (6 bases). The germline V gene encodes CDR1 SGHRS and CDR2 YFSETQ. CDR3 length equals 15 residues. V was trimmed by 0 bases and J by 6 bases, leaving 15 bases between them. The DNA of the CDR3 is TGCGCCAGCAGCTTGGCCGAGGGGGAAACGAATGGCTACACCTTC. Translation: CASSLAEGETNGYTF.

This clone was picked up a small number of times. The genes are TRBV5-1 and TRBJ1-1, with TRBD1 as a possible D gene (5 bases). CDR1 and CDR2 from the germline V gene are SGHRS and YFSETQ. Trimming took off 7 bases at V and 5 bases at J, with 12 bases between the two ends. The CDR3 is made up of 12 amino acids. In nucleotides, the CDR3 is TGCGCCAGCGCGGGGGTGAGTACTGAAGCTTTCTTT. Translation gives CASAGVSTEAFF.

V usage is TRBV5-1 and J usage is TRBJ2-3; D gene ambiguous. Trimming took 5 bases from V and 6 from J, leaving 10 bases between them. The CDR3 length is 12 residues. The germline CDR1 and CDR2 sequences are SGHRS and YFSETQ. For the CDR3, the DNA is TGCGCCAGCAGGAAGGCGGTGGATACGCAGTATTTT. Its translation: CASRKAVDTQYF.

This clone was seen a handful of times. V usage is TRBV6-5 and J usage is TRBJ2-1, with D tentatively TRBD2 (5 bases). The ends were cut back, 0 bases at V and 4 bases at J, with 10 bases in the middle. Germline assignment: CDR1 MNHEY and CDR2 SVGAGI. This CDR3 spans 15 amino acids. The CDR3 spells CASSYSTGSYNEQFF. CDR3 nucleotides: TGTGCCAGCAGTTACTCGACGGGGAGTTACAATGAGCAGTTCTTC.

This chain links TRBV28 with TRBJ2-7; maybe TRBD1 (7 bases). V was pared by 7 bases and J by 1 base, with 17 bases between. The CDR3 has 15 amino acids. CDR1 is MDHEN, CDR2 SYDVKM, per germline. CDR3 region: CASKPHQGGSYEQYF. The DNA of the CDR3 is TGTGCCAGCAAGCCGCATCAGGGGGGATCCTACGAGCAGTACTTC.

CDR3 DNA sequence: TGCGCCAGCAGCAGGAGCGGACTAGCGGGAGGAGGGGTAGATACGCAGTATTTT. Translating it yields CASSRSGLAGGGVDTQYF. This chain connects TRBV5-1 to TRBJ2-3; 14 bases are shared with TRBD2. Germline V gives CDR1 SGHRS, CDR2 YFSETQ. The CDR3 totals 18 residues. V dropped 4 bases and J dropped 5; count of bases not matched to a gene: 12.

This clone was detected only a few times. This sample also contains other DNA sequences that code for the same CDR3. The chain has TRBV2 and TRBJ1-4, with no clear D. V lost 8 bases and J 4 bases, leaving 5 bases between the germline ends. This CDR3 has 11 residues. Per germline, CDR1 SNHLY and CDR2 FYNNEI. CDR3 DNA: TGTGCCAGCCGGTATAATGAAAAACTGTTTTTT. Translated, it gives CASRYNEKLFF.

The chain has TRBV4-3 and TRBJ2-7; D might be TRBD2 (5 bases). V was clipped by 0 bases and J by 4 bases, with 19 bases between them. From germline, CDR1 is LGHNA and CDR2 YSLEER. This CDR3 comprises 17 residues. The CDR3 nucleotides read TGCGCCAGCAGCCAAGATTACGTGACTATAGAAACTTACGAGCAGTACTTC. It encodes CASSQDYVTIETYEQYF.

This clone appeared a few times. CDR3 in amino acids: CASSPSGGRRELFF. Here the CDR3 DNA reads TGTGCCAGCAGCCCAAGTGGGGGCCGAAGGGAGCTGTTTTTT. The chain carries TRBV14 and TRBJ2-2; D possibly corresponds to TRBD1 (6 bases). The length of the CDR3 is 14 residues. V gave up 4 bases and J gave up 9 bases, with 15 bases separating them. Germline loops: CDR1 SGHDN, CDR2 FVKESK.

This sequence joins TRBV7-9 and TRBJ2-2; 10 nucleotides line up with TRBD1. The CDR3 is 14 amino acids. Germline V lookup: CDR1 SEHNR, CDR2 FQNEAQ (reference sequence). V lost 7 bases to trimming and J lost 5 bases; unmatched junction nucleotides: 4. In nucleotides, the CDR3 is TGTGCCAGCATCGGGGACAGGGGAACCGGGGAGCTGTTTTTT. This encodes CASIGDRGTGELFF.

CDR3: CASSPGQSYGYTF. The CDR3 region has the DNA TGTGCCAGCAGCCCGGGACAGAGCTATGGCTACACCTTC. This chain joins TRBV5-4 and TRBJ1-2, with 7 bases matching TRBD1. The V gene's germline CDR1 is SGHNT and CDR2 YYREEE (reference sequence). The CDR3 runs 13 residues. V trimming: 4 bases; J trimming: 4 bases; junction bases outside the gene matches: 4.

The sample holds a few counts of this clone. The rearrangement uses TRBV29-1 and TRBJ2-3, with TRBD1 identical over 8 bases. Germline CDR1 SQVTM, CDR2 ANQGSEA. Trimming at V came to 7 bases and at J to 3 bases, leaving 6 bases not matched to a gene. The length of the CDR3 is 13 residues. This CDR3 is CSAATGVTDTQYF. CDR3 coding DNA: TGCAGCGCCGCGACAGGGGTGACAGATACGCAGTATTTT.